This is a list of T cell receptor beta chains from one sample in a study of blood T cell repertoires in COVID-19. The protocol was immunoSEQ multiplex PCR, while the TCRdb copy is restricted to in-frame clones and leaves out a portion. The profile shows around 230,000 clones, 75% to 90% of them singletons. The sample was PBMCs or T cells enriched from blood (not recorded which). The receptors were sampled from a man aged 40-55 years who had recovered from COVID-19. CDR3s include the opening cysteine and the closing phenylalanine or tryptophan. The D gene is left open where the match is weak. Size values are once, few and many counts, or a class for expanded clones, and some rows have none.

>-|TRBJ1-5|-|TRBV21-1
CASSNRNRVQPQHF
TGTGCCAGCAGCAACCGGAACAGGGTTCAGCCCCAGCATTTT
>-|TRBJ2-7|-|TRBV5-6
CASSLDVEAVYEQYF
TGTGCCAGCAGCTTGGATGTTGAGGCTGTGTACGAGCAGTACTTC
>-|TRBJ1-6|-|TRBV27
CASSSGSSYNSPLHF
TGTGCCAGCAGTAGCGGCAGTTCCTATAATTCACCCCTCCACTTT
>-|TRBJ1-2|-|TRBV5-6
CASKDGVGPYYGYTF
TGTGCCAGCAAGGACGGGGTGGGTCCCTACTATGGCTACACCTTC
>TRBD2|TRBJ2-7|-|TRBV5-1
CASSFGHSGGALEQYF
TGCGCCAGCAGCTTCGGCCACAGCGGGGGGGCCCTTGAGCAGTACTTC
>-|TRBJ2-2|-|TRBV2
CASNVNRRTGELFF
TGTGCCAGCAACGTTAACCGTCGGACCGGGGAGCTGTTTTTT
>TRBD1|TRBJ2-5|-|TRBV2
CASSEDRVETQYF
TGTGCCAGCAGTGAGGACAGGGTGGAGACCCAGTACTTC
>-|TRBJ2-1|-|TRBV12-3/TRBV12-4
CASSLNSPQFF
TGTGCCAGCAGTTTGAACTCCCCCCAGTTCTTC
>-|TRBJ1-1|once|TRBV27
CASLQMGGARNTEAFF
TGTGCCAGTTTACAGATGGGGGGGGCAAGGAACACTGAAGCTTTCTTT
>-|TRBJ2-2|-|TRBV6-5
CASSYSSLYTGELFF
TGTGCCAGCAGTTACTCTTCCCTTTACACCGGGGAGCTGTTTTTT
>-|TRBJ2-7|-|TRBV5-4
CASSFRANSEQYF
TGTGCCAGCAGCTTCAGGGCCAACTCCGAGCAGTACTTC